This entry describes one T cell receptor beta chain. The antigen is undetermined. Deletions cut 4 bases from V and 2 bases from J, with 2 bases between. This CDR3 has 11 residues. The germline CDR1 and CDR2 sequences are LNHDA and SQIVND (reference sequence). TCRdb's table, derived via immunoSEQ multiplex PCR, lists solely in-frame clones and lacks some. The sample carries 35,000 or so clones, over 65% recorded once. This specimen comes from a study of CD4 T cells in relation to SARS-CoV-2 and coronaviruses. Study-wide background: Median patient age was approximately 40 years, spanning 21 to 72 years. The restricting HLA molecule for shared crossreactive spike epitopes was mapped.

General study results and limits: No crossreactivity against non-spike viral proteins was tested here.

This TCR came from an adult with COVID-19. The chain combines TRBV19 with TRBJ2-5; D remains unclear. Sequenced material: memory CD4+ T cells from PBMCs, cultured in vitro. CDR3 in amino acids: CASSKQETQYF. The CDR3 nucleotides are TGTGCCAGTAGTAAACAAGAGACCCAGTACTTC.